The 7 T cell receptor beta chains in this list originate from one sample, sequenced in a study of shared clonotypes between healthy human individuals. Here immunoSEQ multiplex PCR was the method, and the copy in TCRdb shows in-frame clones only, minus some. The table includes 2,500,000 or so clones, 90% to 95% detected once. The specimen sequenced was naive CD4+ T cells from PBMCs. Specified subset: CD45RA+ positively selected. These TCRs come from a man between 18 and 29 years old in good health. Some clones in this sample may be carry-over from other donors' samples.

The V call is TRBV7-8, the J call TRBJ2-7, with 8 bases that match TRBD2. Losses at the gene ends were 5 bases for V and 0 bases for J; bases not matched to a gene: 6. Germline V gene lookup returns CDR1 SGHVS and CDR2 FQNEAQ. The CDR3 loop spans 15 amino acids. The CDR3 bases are TGTGCCAGCAGCGGCGCGGGAGGCCTCTCCTACGAGCAGTACTTC. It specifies CASSGAGGLSYEQYF.

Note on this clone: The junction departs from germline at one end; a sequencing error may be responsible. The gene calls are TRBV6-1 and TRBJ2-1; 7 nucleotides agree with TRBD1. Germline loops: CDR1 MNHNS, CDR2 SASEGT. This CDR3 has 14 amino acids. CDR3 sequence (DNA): TGTGCCAGCAGGGAAGATACCACTCGACAGGGCGAGTTCTTC. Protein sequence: CASREDTTRQGEFF.

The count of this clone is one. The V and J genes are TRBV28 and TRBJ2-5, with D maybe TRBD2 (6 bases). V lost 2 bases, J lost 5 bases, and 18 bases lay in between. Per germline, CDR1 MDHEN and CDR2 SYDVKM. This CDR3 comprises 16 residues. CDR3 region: CASSLVFGESGETQYF. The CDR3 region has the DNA TGTGCCAGCAGTTTAGTATTTGGTGAAAGCGGGGAGACCCAGTACTTC.

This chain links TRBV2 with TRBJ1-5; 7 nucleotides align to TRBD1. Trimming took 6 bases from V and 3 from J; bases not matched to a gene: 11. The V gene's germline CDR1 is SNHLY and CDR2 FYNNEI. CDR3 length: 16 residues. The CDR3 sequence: CASRESGGGVNQPQHF. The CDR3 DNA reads TGTGCCAGCAGGGAATCAGGGGGAGGGGTCAATCAGCCCCAGCATTTT.

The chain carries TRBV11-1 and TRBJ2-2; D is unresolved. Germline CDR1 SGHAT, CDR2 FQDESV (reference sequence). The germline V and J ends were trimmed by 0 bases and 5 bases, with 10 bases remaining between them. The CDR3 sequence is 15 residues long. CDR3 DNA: TGTGCCAGCAGCTTAGCTAGGTGGTCGACCGGGGAGCTGTTTTTT. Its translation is CASSLARWSTGELFF.

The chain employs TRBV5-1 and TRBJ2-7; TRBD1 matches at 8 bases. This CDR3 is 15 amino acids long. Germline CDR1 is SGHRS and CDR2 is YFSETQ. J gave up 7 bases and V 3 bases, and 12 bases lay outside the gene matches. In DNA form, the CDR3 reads TGCGCCAGCAGCTCGGCGGCAGGGGGCGTAGGGGAGCAGTACTTC. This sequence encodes CASSSAAGGVGEQYF.

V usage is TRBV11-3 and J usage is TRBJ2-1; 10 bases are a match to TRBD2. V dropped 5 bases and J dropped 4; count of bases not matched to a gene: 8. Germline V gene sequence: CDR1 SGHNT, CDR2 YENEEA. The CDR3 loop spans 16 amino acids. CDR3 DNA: TGTGCCAGCAGCGAGCAAGGAGCGGGAGGGTACAATGAGCAGTTCTTC. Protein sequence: CASSEQGAGGYNEQFF. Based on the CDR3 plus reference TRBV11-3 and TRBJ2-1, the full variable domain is EAGVVQSPRYKIIEKKQPVAFWCNPISGHNTLYWYLQNLGQGPELLIRYENEEAVDDSQLPKDRFSAERLKGVDSTLKIQPAELGDSAVYLCASSEQGAGGYNEQFFGPGTRLTVL.